This TCR beta chain is drawn from a study of CD8+ T cells in alopecia areata. Study-wide findings and caveats: More clonal than normal scalp was lesional scalp, particularly alopecia totalis/universalis. Mice showed clearer TCR sharing than patients did, a gap that was possibly HLA-related. Resident alphabeta T-cell populations of normal skin are likewise subject to sequencing in scalp samples.

RNA was isolated and reverse transcribed to cDNA, the sequencing template. Method: immunoSEQ multiplex PCR; TCRdb's copy keeps in-frame clones and lacks some. The table records approximately 150,000 clones, 62% of them present only once. V dropped 6 bases and J dropped 11 bases, with 10 bases sitting between them. The CDR3 is 9 residues long. Germline loops: CDR1 SQVTM, CDR2 ANQGSEA. Sorting from PBMCs produced CD4+ and CD8+ T cells. For this clone: Antigen unknown.

The chain carries TRBV29-1 and TRBJ1-2; D is undetermined. This clonotype was obtained from a human donor in good health. The sample taken for sequencing was CD8+ T cells sorted from blood. CDR3: CSVGREYTF. The CDR3, as DNA: TGCAGCGTAGGGCGGGAGTACACCTTC. Drawing the rest from reference TRBV29-1 and TRBJ1-2, the complete variable domain is SAVISQKPSRDICQRGTSLTIQCQVDSQVTMMFWYRQQPGQSLTLIATANQGSEATYESGFVIDKFPISRPNLTFSTLTVSNMSPEDSSIYLCSVGREYTFGSGTRLTVV.